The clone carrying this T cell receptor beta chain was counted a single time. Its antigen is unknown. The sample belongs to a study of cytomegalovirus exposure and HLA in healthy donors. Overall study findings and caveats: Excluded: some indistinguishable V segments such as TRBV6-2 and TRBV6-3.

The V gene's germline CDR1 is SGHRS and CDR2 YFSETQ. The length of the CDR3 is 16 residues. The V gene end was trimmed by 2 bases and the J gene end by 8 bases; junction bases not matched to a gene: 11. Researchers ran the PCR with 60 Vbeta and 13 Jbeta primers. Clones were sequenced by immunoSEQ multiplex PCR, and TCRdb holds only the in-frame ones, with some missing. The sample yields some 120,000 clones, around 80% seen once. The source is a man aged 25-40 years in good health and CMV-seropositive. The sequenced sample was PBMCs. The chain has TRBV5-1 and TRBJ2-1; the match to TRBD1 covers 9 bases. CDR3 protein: CASSFLPGQGFDEQFF. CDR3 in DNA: TGCGCCAGCAGCTTCTTACCGGGACAGGGTTTCGATGAGCAGTTCTTC. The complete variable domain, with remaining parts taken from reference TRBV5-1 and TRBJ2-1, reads KAGVTQTPRYLIKTRGQQVTLSCSPISGHRSVSWYQQTPGQGLQFLFEYFSETQRNKGNFPGRFSGRQFSNSRSEMNVSTLELGDSALYLCASSFLPGQGFDEQFFGPGTRLTVL.